This T cell receptor (beta chain) originates from a study of blood T cell repertoires in COVID-19. Study context: Samples taken during acute and convalescent COVID-19 were collected in the United States, Italy and Spain. In each case, the material was cDNA or gDNA derived from T cells, B-cell-depleted T cells, or PBMCs.

V was shortened by 0 bases and J by 3 bases, with 12 bases between the two germline ends. CDR3 length equals 15 residues. Germline CDR1 reads MNHEY; CDR2 reads SVGEGT. Authors' data handling: Nucleated cell number was recorded as an estimate derived from reference gene primer amplification. The data were produced by immunoSEQ multiplex PCR, yet TCRdb's version contains in-frame clones alone and is incomplete. V, J and clone size were drawn from that table, and D and trimming were deduced from the DNA. Of tens of thousands of clones in the sample, roughly 86% were seen once. Sequencing was performed on peripheral blood. The clonotype originates from a woman older than 75 with acute or convalescent COVID-19. This rearrangement joins TRBV6-2 or TRBV6-3 to TRBJ2-7; tentative D call: TRBD1 (6 bases). The CDR3 reads CASSYSLGAVYEQYF. CDR3 nucleotide sequence: TGTGCCAGCAGTTACTCTCTGGGGGCGGTCTACGAGCAGTACTTC.